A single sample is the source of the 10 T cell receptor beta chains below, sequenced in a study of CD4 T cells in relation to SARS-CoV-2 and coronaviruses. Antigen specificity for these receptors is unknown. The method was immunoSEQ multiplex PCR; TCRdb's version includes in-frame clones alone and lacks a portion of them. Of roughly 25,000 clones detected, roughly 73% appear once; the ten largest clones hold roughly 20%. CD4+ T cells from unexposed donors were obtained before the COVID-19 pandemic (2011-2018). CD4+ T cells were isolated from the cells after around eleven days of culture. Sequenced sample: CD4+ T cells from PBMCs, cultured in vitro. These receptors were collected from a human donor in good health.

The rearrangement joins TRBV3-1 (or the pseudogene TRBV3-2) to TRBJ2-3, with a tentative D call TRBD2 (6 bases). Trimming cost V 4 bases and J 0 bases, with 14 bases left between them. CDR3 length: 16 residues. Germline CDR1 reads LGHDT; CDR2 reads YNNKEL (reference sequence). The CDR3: CASSLGGFPSTDTQYF. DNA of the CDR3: TGTGCCAGCAGCCTCGGGGGATTCCCTAGCACAGATACGCAGTATTTT.

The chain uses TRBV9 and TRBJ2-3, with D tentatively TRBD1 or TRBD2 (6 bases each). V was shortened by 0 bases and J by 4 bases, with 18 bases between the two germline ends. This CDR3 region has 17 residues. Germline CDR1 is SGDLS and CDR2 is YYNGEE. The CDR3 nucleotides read TGTGCCAGCAGCGTAGCTACCGGGGGCCAGCCGGCAGATACGCAGTATTTT. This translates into CASSVATGGQPADTQYF.

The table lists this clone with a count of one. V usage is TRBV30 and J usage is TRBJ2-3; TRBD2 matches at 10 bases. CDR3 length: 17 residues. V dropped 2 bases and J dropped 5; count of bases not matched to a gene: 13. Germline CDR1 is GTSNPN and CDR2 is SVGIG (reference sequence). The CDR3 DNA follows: TGTGCCTGGAGTTGGGGTGCAGCGGGAGGGCCGGGAGATACGCAGTATTTT. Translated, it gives CAWSWGAAGGPGDTQYF.

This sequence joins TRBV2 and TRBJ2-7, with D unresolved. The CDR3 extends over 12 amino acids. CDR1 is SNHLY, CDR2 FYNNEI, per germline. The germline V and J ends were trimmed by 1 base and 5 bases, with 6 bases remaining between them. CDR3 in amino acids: CASSEGGDEQYF. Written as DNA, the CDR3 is TGTGCCAGCAGTGAAGGTGGCGACGAGCAGTACTTC.

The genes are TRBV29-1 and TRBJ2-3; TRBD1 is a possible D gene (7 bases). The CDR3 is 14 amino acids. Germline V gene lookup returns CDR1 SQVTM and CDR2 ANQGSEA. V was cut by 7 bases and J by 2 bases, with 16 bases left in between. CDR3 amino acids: CSAETGTVTDTQYF. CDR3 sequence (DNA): TGCAGCGCGGAGACAGGGACTGTCACAGATACGCAGTATTTT.

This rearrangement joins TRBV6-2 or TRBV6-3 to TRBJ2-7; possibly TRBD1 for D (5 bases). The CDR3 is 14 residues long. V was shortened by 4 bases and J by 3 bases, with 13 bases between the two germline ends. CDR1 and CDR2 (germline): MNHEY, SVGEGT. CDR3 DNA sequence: TGTGCCAGCAGTTCCAGGGTGATGGTCTACGAGCAGTACTTC. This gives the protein CASSSRVMVYEQYF.

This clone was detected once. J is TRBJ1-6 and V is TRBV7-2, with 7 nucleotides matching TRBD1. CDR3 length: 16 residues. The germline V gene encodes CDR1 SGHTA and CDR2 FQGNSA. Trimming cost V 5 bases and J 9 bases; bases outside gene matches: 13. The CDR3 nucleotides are TGTGCCAGCAGCCTTAACAGGGGCGCCGCTGGTTCACCCCTCCACTTT. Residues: CASSLNRGAAGSPLHF.

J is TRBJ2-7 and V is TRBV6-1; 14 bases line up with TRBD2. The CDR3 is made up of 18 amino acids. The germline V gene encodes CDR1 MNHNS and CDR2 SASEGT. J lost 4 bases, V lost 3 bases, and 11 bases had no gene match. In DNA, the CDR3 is TGTGCCAGCAGTGATCCTCCGGGGACTAGCGGGAGTTCTTACGAGCAGTACTTC. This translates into CASSDPPGTSGSSYEQYF.

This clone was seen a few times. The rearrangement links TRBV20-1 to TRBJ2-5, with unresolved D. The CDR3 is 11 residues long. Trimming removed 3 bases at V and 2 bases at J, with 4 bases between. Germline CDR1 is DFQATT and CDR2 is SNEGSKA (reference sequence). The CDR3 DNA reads TGCAGTGCTAGTATACAAGAGACCCAGTACTTC. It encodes CSASIQETQYF.

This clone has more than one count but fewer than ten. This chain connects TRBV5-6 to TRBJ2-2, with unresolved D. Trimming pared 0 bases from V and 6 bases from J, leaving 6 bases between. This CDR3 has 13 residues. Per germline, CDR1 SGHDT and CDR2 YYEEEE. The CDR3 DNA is TGTGCCAGCAGCTTGGTGATAGCCGGGGAGCTGTTTTTT. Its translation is CASSLVIAGELFF.